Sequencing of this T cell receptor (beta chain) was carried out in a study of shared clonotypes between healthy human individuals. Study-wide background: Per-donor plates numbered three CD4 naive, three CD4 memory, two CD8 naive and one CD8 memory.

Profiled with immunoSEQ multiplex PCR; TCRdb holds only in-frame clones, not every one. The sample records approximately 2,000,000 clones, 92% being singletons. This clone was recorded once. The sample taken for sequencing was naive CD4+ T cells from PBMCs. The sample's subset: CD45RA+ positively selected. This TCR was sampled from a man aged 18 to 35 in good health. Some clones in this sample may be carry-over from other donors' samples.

The CDR3 loop reads CASSKGSDRGLTDTQYF. DNA for the CDR3: TGTGCCAGCAGCAAAGGCTCCGACAGGGGGCTCACAGATACGCAGTATTTT. The chain employs TRBV21-1 and TRBJ2-3; TRBD1, the D gene given by the table, was not confirmed from the DNA. TRBV21-1 is a pseudogene locus. CDR3 length: 17 amino acids.